This passage covers 14 T cell receptor beta chains from one sample sequenced in a study of T cell repertoires in aging, cancer and after chemotherapy. TCR beta rearrangements were amplified from peripheral blood genomic DNA. Rearranged V-D-J TRB sequences were amplified with a mixed TRB-A/B primer pool. TCRdb processed the multiplex PCR reads anew with MiXCR; each CDR3 protein has one entry. The table records roughly 9,100 distinct CDR3 sequences, 30% to 35% of them present only once. Material for sequencing was blood. All receptors derive from a human donor in good health.

The V gene is TRBV30, the J gene TRBJ2-3, with 15 nucleotides matching TRBD2. Unmatched junction bases numbered 13, after V lost 2 bases and J lost 4 bases. This CDR3 is 19 amino acids long. CDR1 is GTSNPN and CDR2 is SVGIG in the germline V gene (reference sequence). DNA for the CDR3: TGTGCCTGGAGTCTAGGACTAGCGGGAGGGCCAATCACCCCAGATACGCAGTATTTT. It codes for CAWSLGLAGGPITPDTQYF.

In its sample, this clonotype was seen once. The chain combines TRBV20-1 with TRBJ2-3; a possible D gene is TRBD2 (5 bases). CDR3 length: 16 residues. Germline CDR1 reads DFQATT; CDR2 reads SNEGSKA (reference sequence). The V end lost 0 bases, the J end lost 0 bases, and 13 bases lay between the germline ends. CDR3: CSARDWVTTSTDTQYF. In DNA, the CDR3 is TGCAGTGCTAGAGATTGGGTGACTACTAGCACAGATACGCAGTATTTT.

The chain joins TRBV19 to TRBJ1-1; unclear D gene. V lost 2 bases and J 5 bases, leaving 6 bases between the germline ends. The CDR3 covers 12 residues. The V gene's germline CDR1 is LNHDA and CDR2 SQIVND (reference sequence). The CDR3 sequence: CASSIRVTEAFF. CDR3 bases: TGTGCCAGTAGTATAAGGGTTACTGAAGCTTTCTTT.

This chain uses TRBV20-1 with TRBJ2-7, with 9 bases identical to TRBD1. This CDR3 is built from 15 residues. The V segment lost 3 bases and the J segment 4 bases; nucleotides outside the gene matches: 10. Germline values: CDR1 DFQATT, CDR2 SNEGSKA (reference sequence). The CDR3 sequence: CSASTGGALKYEQYF. The DNA for the CDR3 is TGCAGTGCTAGCACAGGGGGCGCTCTGAAGTACGAGCAGTACTTC.

The chain has TRBV5-6 and TRBJ2-7; 12 nucleotides align to TRBD1. This CDR3 has 15 residues. CDR1 and CDR2 from the germline V gene are SGHDT and YYEEEE. Germline trimming cut 4 bases from V and 7 bases from J; bases unmatched to any gene: 9. DNA for the CDR3: TGTGCCAGCAGCGCCGGGGGACAGGGGGCATGGGAGCAGTACTTC. Protein: CASSAGGQGAWEQYF.

This clonotype is medium-sized (0.01 to 0.1%) within its sample. J is TRBJ2-7 and V is TRBV11-3; 9 nucleotides agree with TRBD1. The CDR3 sequence is 15 residues long. J gave up 6 bases and V 5 bases, and 11 bases lay outside the gene matches. Germline V lookup: CDR1 SGHNT, CDR2 YENEEA. CDR3 sequence: CASSPSRDRVSEQYF. The CDR3 DNA sequence: TGTGCCAGCAGCCCGTCCCGGGACAGGGTCAGCGAGCAGTACTTC.

This clonotype showed up just a few times. The V gene is TRBV6-5, the J gene TRBJ2-7; D gene unclear. Trimming cost V 0 bases and J 2 bases, with 8 bases left between them. This CDR3 region has 14 residues. Germline V gene sequence: CDR1 MNHEY, CDR2 SVGAGI. Written as DNA, the CDR3 is TGTGCCAGCAGTTACTCGTACGGCACCTACGAGCAGTACTTC. It is translated as CASSYSYGTYEQYF.

The V gene is TRBV7-2, the J gene TRBJ1-5; no reliable D call. This CDR3 contains 13 residues. Germline loops: CDR1 SGHTA, CDR2 FQGNSA. Trimming left V 5 bases short and J 6 bases short, with 11 bases between. For the CDR3, the DNA is TGTGCCAGCAGCCAAGGACGCCTTCAGCCCCAGCATTTT. As protein: CASSQGRLQPQHF.

The rearrangement links TRBV19 to TRBJ2-1; TRBD2 agrees at 14 bases. The CDR3 covers 16 residues. Germline trimming cut 3 bases from V and 7 bases from J; bases unmatched to any gene: 5. Looked up from germline, CDR1 is LNHDA and CDR2 is SQIVND (reference sequence). CDR3 residues: CASSIPGLAGVNEQFF. In DNA, the CDR3 is TGTGCCAGTAGTATTCCGGGACTAGCGGGAGTGAATGAGCAGTTCTTC.

This clonotype has a handful of counts. This chain uses TRBV30 with TRBJ2-3; perhaps TRBD2 as D (5 bases). Trimming took off 4 bases at V and 5 bases at J, with 10 bases between the two ends. There are 12 residues in the CDR3. Per the germline V gene, CDR1 is GTSNPN and CDR2 is SVGIG (reference sequence). Written as DNA, the CDR3 is TGTGCCTGGATGGCGGCGGGAGATACGCAGTATTTT. Amino acid sequence: CAWMAAGDTQYF.

V is TRBV10-3 and J is TRBJ1-1; D perhaps matches TRBD1 (6 bases). Trimming removed 3 bases from V and 3 bases from J, with 11 bases in between. The CDR3 runs 14 residues. CDR1 and CDR2 (germline): ENHRY, SYGVKD. The CDR3 here is CAISDEGVDTEAFF. For the CDR3, the DNA is TGTGCCATCAGTGATGAGGGGGTGGACACTGAAGCTTTCTTT.

The V gene is TRBV19, the J gene TRBJ1-5; 8 nucleotides match TRBD1. Germline values: CDR1 LNHDA, CDR2 SQIVND (reference sequence). With V trimmed by 5 bases and J by 2 bases, 5 bases remained unmatched. This CDR3 is 15 amino acids long. CDR3 amino acids: CASSPGGRGNQPQHF. The DNA for the CDR3 is TGTGCCAGTAGTCCAGGGGGCCGGGGCAATCAGCCCCAGCATTTT.

This rearrangement joins TRBV10-1 to TRBJ2-1; the D is unclear. Germline CDR1 is WNHNN and CDR2 is SYGVQD (reference sequence). The CDR3 is 12 amino acids. V lost 0 bases and J 10 bases, leaving 7 bases between the germline ends. The CDR3 is CASSESATEQFF. CDR3 nucleotide sequence: TGCGCCAGCAGTGAGTCGGCGACAGAGCAGTTCTTC.

This clonotype has only a few counts. The genes are TRBV12-3 or TRBV12-4 and TRBJ2-7; weak D call: TRBD1 (5 bases). The CDR3 runs 15 residues. V was clipped by 1 base and J by 3 bases, with 13 bases between them. The CDR3 DNA sequence: TGTGCCAGCAGTTTAGATACTGGCAGGGACTACGAGCAGTACTTC. Its translation: CASSLDTGRDYEQYF.